This T cell receptor beta chain was recorded in a study of blood T cell repertoires in COVID-19. In the study's own analysis: Scientists estimated how many nucleated cells there were by amplifying reference gene primers. Clones were sequenced by immunoSEQ multiplex PCR, and TCRdb holds only the in-frame ones, with some missing. V and J calls plus clone size are reproduced from that table; the DNA served to infer D and trimming. The table includes some 95,000 clones, about three quarters detected once. This clone was seen a handful of times. This sequence was found in a man between 70 and 80 years old with acute or convalescent COVID-19. The sample consisted of peripheral blood.

CDR3 sequence (DNA): TGTGCCAGCAGCTTTGACAGGAACACTGAAGCTTTCTTT. It encodes CASSFDRNTEAFF. This chain connects TRBV6-6 to TRBJ1-1; possibly TRBD1 for D (5 bases). The V end lost 6 bases, the J end lost 1 base, and 9 bases lay between the germline ends. Germline V gene data show CDR1 as MNHNY and CDR2 as SVGAGI (reference sequence). The CDR3 has 13 amino acids.